This T cell receptor (beta chain) was retrieved from a study of T cell repertoires in cytomegalovirus infection. The wider study: Signatures in public TCR beta sequences pointed to both CMV infection and matching HLA type.

There are 14 residues in the CDR3. CDR1 and CDR2 (germline): DFQATT, SNEGSKA (reference sequence). The germline V and J ends were trimmed by 5 bases and 1 base, with 15 bases remaining between them. One entry per CDR3 protein, called by TCRdb with MiXCR from the reads. The sample lists roughly 300,000 distinct CDR3 sequences, more than 8% occurring once. This clonotype was recorded at least ten times. What it binds is not known. Findings and limits, study-wide: HLA-C-restricted CMV-specific TCR beta clonotypes prevailed in the ex vivo response.

Sequencing used PBMCs. This chain joins TRBV20-1 and TRBJ2-7, with unresolved D. This TCR was sampled from a human donor in good health (CMV status not recorded). Some clones in this sample may be carry-over from other donors' samples. The CDR3 DNA reads as TGCAGTGCTTACTACCAAAGAGGATCCTACGAGCAGTACTTC. It codes for CSAYYQRGSYEQYF.